These 2 T cell receptor beta chains were sequenced from one sample in a study of T-cell memory formation after mild COVID-19. Each CDR3 protein gets one entry after TCRdb re-called the 5' RACE reads with MiXCR. The table lists around 400,000 distinct CDR3 sequences, about 24% of them singletons. Sequenced: PBMCs or a T cell subset sorted from them (not recorded which). These receptors came from an adult woman who had mild COVID-19 (a few samples of this study predate the infection). Cell type and time point are not known.

The chain is built from TRBV3-1 and TRBJ1-1; D remains unclear. Deletions cut 6 bases from V and 0 bases from J, with 14 bases between. In germline, CDR1 is LGHDT, CDR2 YNNKEL (reference sequence). This CDR3 is built from 15 residues. The CDR3 nucleotides are TGTGCCAGCAGTCCTTCGCACAGCCTGAACACTGAAGCTTTCTTT. Translation: CASSPSHSLNTEAFF.

Only a few counts were recorded for this clonotype. This sequence joins TRBV6-2 or TRBV6-3 and TRBJ1-2, with D possibly being TRBD1 (5 bases). The CDR3 is 18 amino acids. Trimming cost V 5 bases and J 6 bases, with 28 bases left between them. Germline CDR1 MNHEY, CDR2 SVGEGT. Here the CDR3 DNA reads TGTGCCAGCAGTCATAAAAACTCCGGAGGTCGGGGGGTCCATGGCTACACCTTC. As protein: CASSHKNSGGRGVHGYTF.